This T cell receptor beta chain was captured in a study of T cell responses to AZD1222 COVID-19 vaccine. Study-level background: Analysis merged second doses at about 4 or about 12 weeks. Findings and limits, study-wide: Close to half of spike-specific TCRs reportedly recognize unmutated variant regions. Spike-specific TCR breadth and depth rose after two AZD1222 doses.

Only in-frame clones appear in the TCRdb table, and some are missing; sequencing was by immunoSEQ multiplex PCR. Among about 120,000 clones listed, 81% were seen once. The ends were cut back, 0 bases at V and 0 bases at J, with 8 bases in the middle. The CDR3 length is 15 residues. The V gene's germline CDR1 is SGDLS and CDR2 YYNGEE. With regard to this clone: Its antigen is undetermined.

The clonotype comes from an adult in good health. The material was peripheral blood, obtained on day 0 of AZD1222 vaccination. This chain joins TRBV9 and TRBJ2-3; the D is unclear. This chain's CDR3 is CASSVAVHSTDTQYF. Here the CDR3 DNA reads TGTGCCAGCAGCGTAGCAGTTCATAGCACAGATACGCAGTATTTT.